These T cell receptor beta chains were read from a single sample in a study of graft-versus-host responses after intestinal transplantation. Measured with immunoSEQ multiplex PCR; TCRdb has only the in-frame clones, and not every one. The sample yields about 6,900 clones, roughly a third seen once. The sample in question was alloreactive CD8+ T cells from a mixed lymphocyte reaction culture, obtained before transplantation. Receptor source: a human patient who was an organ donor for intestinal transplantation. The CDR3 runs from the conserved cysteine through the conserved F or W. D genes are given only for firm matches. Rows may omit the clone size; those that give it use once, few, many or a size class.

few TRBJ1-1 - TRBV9 TGTGCCAGCAGCGTAGGGGGCACTGAAGCTTTCTTT CASSVGGTEAFF
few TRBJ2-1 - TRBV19 TGTGCCAGTAGTATCTGGGGAATTCTAGCGTCACACGATGAGCAGTTCTTC CASSIWGILASHDEQFF
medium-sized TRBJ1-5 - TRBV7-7 TGTGCTAGCAGCCGGGGGGGGAAGGGGAGTCAGCCCCAGCATTTT CASSRGGKGSQPQHF
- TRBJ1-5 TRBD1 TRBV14 TGTGCCAGCAGACGGGAAAGACAGGGACAAAGCAATCAGCCCCGGCATTTT CASRRERQGQSNQPRHF
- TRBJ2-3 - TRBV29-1 TGCAGCGTTAGTCTGGGTACGCAGTATTTT CSVSLGTQYF
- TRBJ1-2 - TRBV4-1 TGCGCCAGCAGCCTTGGCCCCGGGACCGTTGGCCACACCTTC CASSLGPGTVGHTF
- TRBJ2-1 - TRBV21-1 TGTGCCAGCAGCAAAGTGGCACAGCGGGGGGGTACATCGCAGTTCTTC CASSKVAQRGGTSQFF
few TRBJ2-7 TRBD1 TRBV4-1 TGCGCCAGCAGCCCGGGACAGGGGAACTACGAGCAGTACTTC CASSPGQGNYEQYF
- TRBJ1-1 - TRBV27 TGTGCCAGCAGTTTAGGTCGTTACACTGAAGCTTTCTTT CASSLGRYTEAFF
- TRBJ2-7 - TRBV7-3 TGTGCCAGCAGCTTAACGTTTCTGGCAGGGGGCGGGAGCCCCTACGAGCAGTACTTC CASSLTFLAGGGSPYEQYF
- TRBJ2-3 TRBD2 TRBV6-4 TGTGCCAGCAGCCTGACTAGCGGGGGCACAGATACGCAGTATTTT CASSLTSGGTDTQYF
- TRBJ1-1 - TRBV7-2 TGTGCCAGCAGCTTGGGGGGTGGGAACACTGAAGCTTTCTTT CASSLGGGNTEAFF
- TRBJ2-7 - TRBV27 TGTGCCAGCAGTCCATTGACAGGAGCCTACGAGCAGTACTTC CASSPLTGAYEQYF
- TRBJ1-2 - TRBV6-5 TGTGCCAGCAGTTACAAGGACCGGAGAGACTTC CASSYKDRRDF
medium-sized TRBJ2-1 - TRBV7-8 TGTGCCACAGGGAACAATGAGCAGTTCTTC CATGNNEQFF
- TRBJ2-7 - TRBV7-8 TGTGCCAGCAGCTTAGGGCCCCTTGGCGAGCAGTACTTC CASSLGPLGEQYF
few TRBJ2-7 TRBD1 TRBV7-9 TGTGCCAGCAGCTTAGGCTCCGGGACAGGGTTCCACGAGCAGTACTTC CASSLGSGTGFHEQYF
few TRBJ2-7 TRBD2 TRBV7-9 TGTGCCAGCAGCACTACTAGCGGGGGGGAAACGCGACCGATCTACGAGCAGTACTTC CASSTTSGGETRPIYEQYF
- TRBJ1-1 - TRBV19 TGTGCCAGTAGTTTGAACACTGAAGCTTTCTTT CASSLNTEAFF
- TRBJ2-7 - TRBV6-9 TGTGCCAGCAGTTACTTCGGGGGAGGCGAGCAGTACTTC CASSYFGGGEQYF
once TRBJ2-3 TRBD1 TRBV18 TGTGCCAGCTCACCCGAAGGGACAGGGGGTTTGGCTCCAGATACGCAGTATTTT CASSPEGTGGLAPDTQYF
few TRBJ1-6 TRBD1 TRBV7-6 TGTGCCAGCAGCCCGGGACAGGGGAGTAATTCACCCCTCCACTTT CASSPGQGSNSPLHF
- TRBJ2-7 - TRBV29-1 TGCAGCGTTGACACGGGGGCAGGCGAGCAGTACTTC CSVDTGAGEQYF
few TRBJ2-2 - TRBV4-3 TGCGCCAGCAATATCGCTAGTTGGACCGGGGAGCTGTTTTTT CASNIASWTGELFF
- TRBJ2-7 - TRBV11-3 TGTGCCAGCAGCTTAGAAGCAGGCCCAGGCTACGAGCAGTACTTC CASSLEAGPGYEQYF
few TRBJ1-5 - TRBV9 TGTGCCAGCACCGACGCCAATAATCAGCCCCAGCATTTT CASTDANNQPQHF
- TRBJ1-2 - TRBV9 TGTGCCAGCAGCGTAGGTTCCCCCCCACTTACAGGGAAGGGAGGCTACACCTTC CASSVGSPPLTGKGGYTF
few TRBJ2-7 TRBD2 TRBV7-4 TGTGCCAGCAGCTTAGCGCTAGTTTATGTGGACGGGACTAGCGATGAGCAGTACTTC CASSLALVYVDGTSDEQYF
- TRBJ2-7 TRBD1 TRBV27 TGTGCCAGCAGTCCTGGACAGGGCTACGAGCAGTACTTC CASSPGQGYEQYF